The rows below give T cell receptor beta chains drawn from one sample of a study of blood T cell repertoires in COVID-19. Repertoires were generated with immunoSEQ multiplex PCR, while TCRdb's copy carries only in-frame clones and drops some. The profile shows about 200,000 clones, about four fifths of them singletons. The sample was PBMCs or T cells enriched from blood (not recorded which). The receptors were sampled from a man aged 35-49 years who had recovered from COVID-19. CDR3s include the opening cysteine and the closing phenylalanine or tryptophan. A D gene is named only where the DNA matches it firmly. Size values are once, few and many counts, or a class for expanded clones, and some rows have none.

CDR3	DNA	V	J	D	size
CASSASGETQYF	TGTGCCAGCAGCGCTTCAGGAGAGACCCAGTACTTC	TRBV9	TRBJ2-5	-	-
CASSSQGGGTEAFF	TGTGCCAGCAGCTCCCAGGGGGGAGGTACTGAAGCTTTCTTT	TRBV4-2	TRBJ1-1	TRBD1	-
CASSTGISTEAFF	TGTGCCAGCAGTACAGGGATTTCAACTGAAGCTTTCTTT	TRBV14	TRBJ1-1	-	-
CASSLESRSPYHSNQPQHF	TGCGCCAGCAGCTTGGAGTCTAGGAGTCCTTACCATAGCAATCAGCCCCAGCATTTT	TRBV5-1	TRBJ1-5	-	-
CATSDFRTDYGYTF	TGTGCCACCAGTGATTTCAGGACAGATTATGGCTACACCTTC	TRBV24-1	TRBJ1-2	-	-
CASSRDRGSYEQYF	TGTGCCAGCAGTCGGGACAGGGGTTCCTACGAGCAGTACTTC	TRBV7-6	TRBJ2-7	TRBD1	-
CASSLRTVNTEAFF	TGTGCCAGCAGCCTCCGGACAGTTAACACTGAAGCTTTCTTT	TRBV6-5	TRBJ1-1	-	-
CASSHLSAGTEAFF	TGCGCCAGCAGCCATCTGTCCGCGGGTACTGAAGCTTTCTTT	TRBV4-1	TRBJ1-1	-	-
CASSPPSEAEKLFF	TGTGCCAGCAGTCCGCCGAGTGAGGCGGAAAAACTGTTTTTT	TRBV6-5	TRBJ1-4	-	-
CASTGAGRNNSPLHF	TGTGCCAGCACTGGCGCGGGACGGAATAATTCACCCCTCCACTTT	TRBV6-5	TRBJ1-6	-	-
CASSDTPSGGIAKNIQYF	TGCGCCAGCAGTGATACCCCTAGCGGGGGAATAGCCAAAAACATTCAGTACTTC	TRBV10-2	TRBJ2-4	TRBD2	-
CATAGEGLVDGYTF	TGCGCTACGGCGGGGGAGGGACTGGTGGATGGCTACACCTTC	TRBV5-1	TRBJ1-2	-	-
CASSLGGRTRREEQYF	TGTGCCAGCAGCTTGGGAGGCAGGACACGGCGAGAGGAGCAGTACTTC	TRBV7-9	TRBJ2-7	-	few
CAWRGTSRNEQFF	TGTGCCTGGAGAGGGACTAGCAGAAATGAGCAGTTCTTC	TRBV30	TRBJ2-1	TRBD2	-
CASSQDIGGTYEQYF	TGCGCCAGCAGCCAAGATATCGGAGGAACCTACGAGCAGTACTTC	TRBV4-3	TRBJ2-7	-	-
CASSKGLAGTLWQFF	TGTGCCAGCAGCAAAGGGCTAGCGGGGACCTTATGGCAGTTCTTC	TRBV21-1	TRBJ2-1	-	once
CASSRGQGFDEQYF	TGTGCCAGCAGCAGGGGACAGGGATTCGACGAGCAGTACTTC	TRBV7-9	TRBJ2-7	TRBD1	-
CASSPVTGGPYEQYF	TGTGCCAGCAGCCCCGTGACAGGGGGCCCCTACGAGCAGTACTTC	TRBV7-2	TRBJ2-7	TRBD1	-
CATTRRINSPLHF	TGTGCCACGACGCGGAGGATAAATTCACCCCTCCACTTT	TRBV12-3/TRBV12-4	TRBJ1-6	-	-
CASRAGPGNTIYF	TGTGCCAGCAGGGCTGGCCCTGGAAACACCATATATTTT	TRBV2	TRBJ1-3	-	once
CASTPVPSSGEQYF	TGTGCCAGCACCCCAGTACCCTCATCAGGAGAGCAGTACTTC	TRBV3-1/TRBV3-2	TRBJ2-7	-	-
CAWSTSGAYTGELFF	TGTGCCTGGAGTACGAGCGGGGCATACACCGGGGAGCTGTTTTTT	TRBV30	TRBJ2-2	TRBD2	-
CAWSGQGGFYEQYF	TGTGCCTGGAGTGGACAGGGAGGTTTTTACGAGCAGTACTTC	TRBV30	TRBJ2-7	-	-
CAISESQGAFQPQHF	TGTGCCATCAGTGAGTCGCAGGGGGCGTTTCAGCCCCAGCATTTT	TRBV10-3	TRBJ1-5	TRBD1	few
CASSISSTARYTF	TGTGCCAGTAGTATATCGTCGACTGCCCGCTACACCTTC	TRBV19	TRBJ1-2	-	-
CASSRTGFSYEQYF	TGTGCCAGCAGCCGGACAGGGTTTTCCTACGAGCAGTACTTC	TRBV9	TRBJ2-7	TRBD1	-
CAWKIQGAYGYTF	TGTGCCTGGAAAATACAGGGGGCTTATGGCTACACCTTC	TRBV30	TRBJ1-2	TRBD1	once
CASRRTGYSIRDTEAFF	TGTGCCAGCAGGAGGACAGGGTACTCGATACGGGACACTGAAGCTTTCTTT	TRBV27	TRBJ1-1	TRBD1	-
CASSPNTRDMNTEAFF	TGCGCCAGCAGCCCCAACACAAGGGACATGAACACTGAAGCTTTCTTT	TRBV5-1	TRBJ1-1	-	few
CATSRTGYPPAFF	TGTGCCACCAGCAGGACAGGGTACCCTCCGGCTTTCTTT	TRBV15	TRBJ1-1	TRBD1	-
CASTRDTRSNYGYTF	TGCGCCAGTACCCGGGACACCAGGTCCAACTATGGCTACACCTTC	TRBV10-2	TRBJ1-2	-	-
CASSHDSGGRQETQYF	TGTGCCAGCAGCCATGACTCAGGGGGGCGTCAAGAGACCCAGTACTTC	TRBV3-1/TRBV3-2	TRBJ2-5	-	-
CAWSVQQNEKLFF	TGTGCCTGGAGTGTACAGCAGAATGAAAAACTGTTTTTT	TRBV30	TRBJ1-4	-	-
CASSSPTGADTQYF	TGTGCCAGCAGCTCCCCGACAGGGGCAGATACGCAGTATTTT	TRBV7-9	TRBJ2-3	TRBD1	-
CASSSGLGTGAYNEQFF	TGTGCCAGCAGCTCCGGTTTGGGGACAGGGGCCTACAATGAGCAGTTCTTC	TRBV7-2	TRBJ2-1	TRBD1	-
CASKQGRMSGYTF	TGTGCCAGCAAACAGGGGCGCATGAGTGGCTACACCTTC	TRBV12-3/TRBV12-4	TRBJ1-2	TRBD1	-
CASSIGGGSYNEQFF	TGTGCCAGCAGTATAGGGGGGGGCTCCTACAATGAGCAGTTCTTC	TRBV7-9	TRBJ2-1	-	once
CASRSTGVGNQPQHF	TGTGCCAGCAGGTCCACAGGGGTAGGCAATCAGCCCCAGCATTTT	TRBV6-6	TRBJ1-5	TRBD1	-
CASGQNNSPLHF	TGTGCCAGCGGACAGAATAATTCACCCCTCCACTTT	TRBV6-5	TRBJ1-6	-	once
CASSQGRGYGYTF	TGTGCCAGCAGCCAGGGAAGGGGTTATGGCTACACCTTC	TRBV11-2	TRBJ1-2	-	-
CASSPSDSRATEAFF	TGTGCCAGCTCACCGTCGGACAGTCGGGCCACTGAAGCTTTCTTT	TRBV18	TRBJ1-1	-	-
CASSYLNRINNSPLHF	TGTGCCAGCAGCTACCTCAACAGGATAAATAATTCACCCCTCCACTTT	TRBV7-2	TRBJ1-6	-	-
CSATSGVGAFF	TGCAGTGCGACGTCGGGGGTAGGAGCTTTCTTT	TRBV20-1	TRBJ1-1	-	-
CASSAWTSGGGMDTQYF	TGTGCCAGCAGCGCGTGGACTAGCGGGGGAGGGATGGATACGCAGTATTTT	TRBV9	TRBJ2-3	TRBD2	-